The 13 T cell receptor beta chains below were found in one sample sequenced in a study of cytotoxic CD8 clonotypes in ibrutinib-treated CLL. Measured with immunoSEQ multiplex PCR; TCRdb has only the in-frame clones, and not every one. The sample lists about 84,000 clones; about 86% were seen once. The material was PBMCs, obtained before ibrutinib treatment. The receptors originated from a human donor with chronic lymphocytic leukemia.

The V call is TRBV29-1, the J call TRBJ2-7; D gene ambiguous. The CDR3 length is 13 residues. The V end was cut by 5 bases, the J end by 0 bases, with 11 bases between. CDR1 is SQVTM, CDR2 ANQGSEA, per germline. The CDR3 is CSVRVTFSYEQYF. The DNA of the CDR3 is TGCAGCGTTCGGGTCACCTTCTCCTACGAGCAGTACTTC.

The V call is TRBV6-1, the J call TRBJ1-4; 9 positions agree with TRBD1. The junction had 6 bases not matched to a gene; V was cut back by 3 bases and J by 7 bases. The CDR3 is 15 amino acids. The germline V gene encodes CDR1 MNHNS and CDR2 SASEGT. The CDR3 here is CASSDTGGVGEKLFF. The CDR3 coding sequence is TGTGCCAGCAGTGATACAGGGGGCGTGGGTGAAAAACTGTTTTTT.

The V call is TRBV5-1, the J call TRBJ2-3; no definite D call. CDR3 length equals 14 residues. V shed 4 bases and J shed 4 bases, with 13 bases lying between them. Germline V gene lookup returns CDR1 SGHRS and CDR2 YFSETQ. In nucleotides, the CDR3 is TGCGCCAGCAGCCTAACCATCACGGCAGATACGCAGTATTTT. Residues: CASSLTITADTQYF.

The chain couples TRBV28 to TRBJ1-5, with D unresolved. CDR3 size: 12 residues. Germline V lookup: CDR1 MDHEN, CDR2 SYDVKM. Trimming took 3 bases from V and 7 from J, leaving 7 bases between them. The CDR3 bases are TGTGCCAGCAGTTTTGCGGTACAGCCCCAGCATTTT. It specifies CASSFAVQPQHF.

The V gene is TRBV27, the J gene TRBJ1-5; 7 bases map to TRBD1. V dropped 6 bases and J dropped 3; count of bases not matched to a gene: 11. The CDR3 spans 16 residues. Per germline, CDR1 MNHEY and CDR2 SMNVEV (reference sequence). The CDR3 sequence: CASRPTGVAYNQPQHF. The CDR3 DNA reads as TGTGCCAGCAGGCCTACAGGGGTCGCCTACAATCAGCCCCAGCATTTT.

As concerns this clone: This specimen includes other DNA sequences encoding the same CDR3. The chain uses TRBV4-2 and TRBJ1-1, with D perhaps matching TRBD1 (5 bases). Germline V CDR1 and CDR2: LGHNA, YNFKEQ. This CDR3 has 16 residues. Deletions cut 0 bases from V and 0 bases from J, with 11 bases between. The chain's CDR3 is CASSQDPGPMNTEAFF. The CDR3 DNA reads TGTGCCAGCAGCCAAGATCCAGGGCCTATGAACACTGAAGCTTTCTTT.

The genes are TRBV10-1 and TRBJ2-1; unclear D gene. The CDR3 sequence is 12 residues long. Germline V CDR1 and CDR2: WNHNN, SYGVQD (reference sequence). The V gene lost 9 bases and the J gene lost 3 bases, with 9 bases spanning the gap. The CDR3 protein is CARRTVYNEQFF. In DNA, the CDR3 is TGCGCCAGGAGAACGGTCTACAATGAGCAGTTCTTC.

V and J are TRBV15 and TRBJ1-1; D remains unclear. Germline V gene sequence: CDR1 LNHNV, CDR2 YYDKDF (reference sequence). V dropped 0 bases and J dropped 0 bases, with 8 bases sitting between them. CDR3 size: 15 residues. The CDR3 reads CATSRDARLNTEAFF. CDR3 coding DNA: TGTGCCACCAGCAGAGATGCCAGGCTGAACACTGAAGCTTTCTTT.

The CDR3 loop is CASSHLGVRTEAFF. CDR3 DNA sequence: TGTGCCAGCAGCCACCTTGGGGTTCGGACTGAAGCTTTCTTT. The chain is built from TRBV28 and TRBJ1-1, with D hard to call. There are 14 residues in the CDR3. Germline CDR1 and CDR2: MDHEN and SYDVKM. Deletions cut 6 bases from V and 5 bases from J, with 16 bases between.

The rearrangement joins TRBV5-8 to TRBJ1-2; D unclear. The V and J ends lost 3 bases and 2 bases respectively, with 14 bases between them. CDR3 size: 15 residues. The V gene's germline CDR1 is SGHTS and CDR2 YDEGEE. The CDR3 loop is CASSWFYTNNYGYTF. In nucleotides, the CDR3 is TGTGCCAGCAGCTGGTTTTACACAAACAACTATGGCTACACCTTC.

The V and J genes are TRBV7-6 and TRBJ2-2; TRBD2 matches at 7 bases. The CDR3 is 16 residues long. V was pared by 5 bases and J by 0 bases, with 6 bases of the junction left unmatched. Germline CDR1 is SGHVS and CDR2 is FNYEAQ. The CDR3 region is CASSHPAGPNTGELFF. DNA of the CDR3: TGTGCCAGCAGCCACCCAGCGGGACCGAACACCGGGGAGCTGTTTTTT.

The chain links TRBV28 to TRBJ1-5; 7 bases map to TRBD1. The V gene's germline CDR1 is MDHEN and CDR2 SYDVKM. J lost 1 base, V lost 6 bases, and 6 bases had no gene match. This CDR3 is built from 15 residues. This CDR3 reads CASRTGSKSNQPQHF. Written as DNA, the CDR3 is TGTGCCAGCAGGACAGGGAGCAAGAGCAATCAGCCCCAGCATTTT.

The genes are TRBV28 and TRBJ2-1, with a tentative D call TRBD1 (6 bases). The germline V gene has CDR1 MDHEN and CDR2 SYDVKM. Trimming cost V 10 bases and J 10 bases, with 17 bases left between them. The CDR3 spans 12 residues. The DNA of the CDR3 is TGTGCCACCAACGCTCTCGACAGGGAGCAGTTCTTC. Translated: CATNALDREQFF.